This TCR beta chain was captured in a study of shared clonotypes between healthy human individuals. As to this clone: Its target is unknown.

The CDR3 is 18 amino acids. V was clipped by 2 bases and J by 3 bases, with 22 bases between them. The germline V gene has CDR1 SGHVS and CDR2 FNYEAQ. The naive CD8 subset, CD45RO-negative cells positively selected for CCR7, excluded terminally differentiated effector memory CD45RA+ cells. The deep-level immunoSEQ assay was used. TCRdb's copy holds only in-frame clones and misses some; the assay was immunoSEQ multiplex PCR. The repertoire includes about 2.1 million clones, just over 90% of them detected once, and around 1.7% sits in the top ten. Study-level points and caveats: Of the naive CD4 clonotypes, approximately 5% were shared across four donors. On the whole, naive subsets had larger estimated richness than memory subsets had. Sharing of clonotypes among donors was expected to vary with sequencing depth.

This clonotype was obtained from a man younger than 35 in good health. Some clones in this sample may be carry-over from other donors' samples. V is TRBV7-6 and J is TRBJ2-5; weak D call: TRBD2 (6 bases). Sequenced sample: naive CD8+ T cells from PBMCs. CDR3 region: CASSLLSRVGGLKETQYF. The DNA of the CDR3 is TGTGCCAGCAGCTTATTAAGTCGAGTCGGGGGATTGAAAGAGACCCAGTACTTC.